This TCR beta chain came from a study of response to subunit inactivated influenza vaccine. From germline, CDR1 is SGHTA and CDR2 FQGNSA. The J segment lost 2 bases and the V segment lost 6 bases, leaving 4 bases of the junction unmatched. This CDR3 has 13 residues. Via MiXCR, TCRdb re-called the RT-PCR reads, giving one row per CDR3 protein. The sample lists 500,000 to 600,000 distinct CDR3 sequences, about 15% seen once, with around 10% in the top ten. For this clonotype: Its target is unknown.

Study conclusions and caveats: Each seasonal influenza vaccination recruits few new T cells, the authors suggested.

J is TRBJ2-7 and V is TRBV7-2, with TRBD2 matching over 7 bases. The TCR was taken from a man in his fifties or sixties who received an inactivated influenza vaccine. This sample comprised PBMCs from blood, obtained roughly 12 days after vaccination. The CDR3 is CASRTSAAYEQYF. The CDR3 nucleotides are TGTGCCAGCAGAACTAGCGCTGCCTACGAGCAGTACTTC.